The T cell receptor (beta chain) under discussion was sequenced for a study of blood T cell repertoires in COVID-19. Study details: PBMCs, B-cell-depleted T cells, or T cells provided the cDNA or gDNA that made up the material.

Measured with immunoSEQ multiplex PCR; TCRdb has only the in-frame clones, and not every one. The table has approximately 60,000 clones, just over 85% seen once. The CDR3 loop spans 15 amino acids. V gave up 5 bases and J gave up 5 bases; unmatched junction bases: 10. Germline lookup yields CDR1 SEHNR and CDR2 FQNEAQ (reference sequence). This TCR was recovered from a man over 45 with active COVID-19. Source material: peripheral blood. This sequence joins TRBV7-9 and TRBJ2-7; 9 positions agree with TRBD1. In DNA form, the CDR3 reads TGTGCCAGCAGCCCTGGTGGGACAGGGTACCACGAGCAGTACTTC. Its protein is CASSPGGTGYHEQYF. Supplemented by reference TRBV7-9 and TRBJ2-7, the full variable domain reads DTGVSQNPRHKITKRGQNVTFRCDPISEHNRLYWYRQTLGQGPEFLTYFQNEAQLEKSRLLSDRFSAERPKGSFSTLEIQRTEQGDSAMYLCASSPGGTGYHEQYFGPGTRLTVT.